The 21 T cell receptor beta chains below all came from one sample that was sequenced in a study of neurological immune-mediated disorders. TCRdb ran MiXCR on the 5' RACE reads and lists one entry per CDR3 protein. The sample has tens of thousands of distinct CDR3 sequences, approximately 3.5% seen once; the top ten hold 5.9%. The specimen sequenced was PBMCs. Receptor source: a man in his forties with multiple sclerosis.

This clonotype was recorded many times. The chain is built from TRBV11-2 and TRBJ1-1; D unclear. V was cut by 1 base and J by 1 base, with 7 bases left in between. The germline gives CDR1 SGHAT, CDR2 FQNNGV. This CDR3 is built from 14 residues. CDR3 nucleotides: TGTGCCAGCAGCTTAGGATCGGGGAACACTGAAGCTTTCTTT. Protein: CASSLGSGNTEAFF.

This clonotype was picked up many times. The chain combines TRBV19 with TRBJ2-7; no definite D call. CDR1 and CDR2 (germline): LNHDA, SQIVND (reference sequence). The CDR3 contains 13 residues. V lost 3 bases, J lost 2 bases, and 8 bases lay in between. The CDR3 sequence is CASSITPTYEQYF. The CDR3 DNA sequence: TGTGCCAGTAGTATTACACCAACCTACGAGCAGTACTTC.

Many counts were recorded for this clonotype. The J gene is TRBJ1-1, the V gene TRBV10-3; TRBD1 matches at 9 bases. Germline V gene lookup returns CDR1 ENHRY and CDR2 SYGVKD. V shed 6 bases and J 0 bases; nucleotides not matched to a gene: 8. The CDR3 extends over 16 amino acids. As DNA, the CDR3 is TGTGCCATCAGCTCCTTTGACAGGGGGATGAACACTGAAGCTTTCTTT. Protein product: CAISSFDRGMNTEAFF.

This clonotype was seen a few times. CDR3 in amino acids: CSVVSGDFGSYGYTF. CDR3 bases: TGCAGCGTTGTCTCAGGGGACTTTGGCAGCTATGGCTACACCTTC. This chain uses TRBV29-1 with TRBJ1-2, with D possibly TRBD1 on 6 matching bases. Trimming removed 4 bases from V and 4 bases from J, with 19 bases in between. The germline CDR1 and CDR2 sequences are SQVTM and ANQGSEA. This CDR3 contains 15 residues.

Many counts were recorded for this clonotype. This sequence joins TRBV4-1 and TRBJ2-1; maybe TRBD2 (6 bases). The CDR3 is 20 amino acids. V lost 0 bases and J lost 1, with 22 bases in between. Germline assignment: CDR1 MGHRA and CDR2 YSYEKL. The CDR3 loop reads CASSQETSPAGSRSYNEQFF. CDR3 sequence (DNA): TGCGCCAGCAGCCAAGAAACCTCCCCTGCGGGGTCGCGTTCCTACAATGAGCAGTTCTTC.

In this sample, this clonotype turned up many times. The chain recombines TRBV20-1 with TRBJ2-7; 9 bases match TRBD1. V was clipped by 0 bases and J by 3 bases; unmatched bases: 12. CDR1 DFQATT and CDR2 SNEGSKA come from the germline V gene (reference sequence). The CDR3 has 17 residues. CDR3 DNA: TGCAGTGCTAGAGACAGGACAGGGGTTCATCCACGCTACGAGCAGTACTTC. Protein sequence: CSARDRTGVHPRYEQYF.

This clonotype was found many times. This chain links TRBV5-1 with TRBJ2-5, with D perhaps matching TRBD1 (6 bases). This CDR3 is built from 16 residues. Germline V gene lookup returns CDR1 SGHRS and CDR2 YFSETQ. The V and J ends lost 2 bases and 3 bases respectively, with 17 bases between them. This chain's CDR3 is CASSLITGSQKETQYF. The CDR3 nucleotides are TGCGCCAGCAGCTTAATTACAGGGTCCCAGAAAGAGACCCAGTACTTC. Using reference TRBV5-1 and TRBJ2-5 for the parts outside the CDR3, the full variable domain is KAGVTQTPRYLIKTRGQQVTLSCSPISGHRSVSWYQQTPGQGLQFLFEYFSETQRNKGNFPGRFSGRQFSNSRSEMNVSTLELGDSALYLCASSLITGSQKETQYFGPGTRLLVL.

This clonotype was counted ten times or more. This sequence joins TRBV6-5 and TRBJ2-3; D call uncertain. Germline-derived CDR1 and CDR2 are MNHEY and SVGAGI. Trimming left V 6 bases short and J 5 bases short, with 9 bases between. This CDR3 is built from 12 residues. The chain's CDR3 is CASRSGGDTQYF. For the CDR3, the DNA is TGTGCCAGCAGGTCCGGTGGAGATACGCAGTATTTT.

The table lists this clonotype with many counts. V is TRBV5-1 and J is TRBJ1-1; 8 nucleotides align to TRBD1. CDR3 length: 16 residues. Trimming removed 4 bases from V and 6 bases from J; junction bases left unmatched: 14. CDR1 and CDR2 (germline): SGHRS, YFSETQ. CDR3 nucleotide sequence: TGCGCCAGCAGCCTAACCGGACAGGGAGGTATGTCTGAAGCTTTCTTT. This encodes CASSLTGQGGMSEAFF.

Ten or more counts support this clonotype. This chain links TRBV4-1 with TRBJ1-5, with D possibly matching TRBD1 (5 bases). The germline gives CDR1 MGHRA, CDR2 YSYEKL. The CDR3 sequence is 14 residues long. V lost 1 base to trimming and J lost 4 bases, with 8 bases between them. Here the CDR3 reads CASSQGPGNQPQHF. DNA of the CDR3: TGCGCCAGCAGCCAAGGTCCAGGGAATCAGCCCCAGCATTTT.

This clonotype was observed at least ten times. The J gene is TRBJ1-5, the V gene TRBV3-1; weak D call: TRBD1 (5 bases). V lost 0 bases and J 5 bases, leaving 11 bases between the germline ends. CDR3 size: 15 residues. In germline, CDR1 is LGHDT, CDR2 YNNKEL (reference sequence). The DNA for the CDR3 is TGTGCCAGCAGCCAAGATTCGGGGCGCGATCAGCCCCAGCATTTT. This gives the protein CASSQDSGRDQPQHF.

This clonotype came up many times. Here the CDR3 reads CSAYPGTAQETQYF. The CDR3 bases are TGCAGCGCCTACCCCGGGACAGCGCAAGAGACCCAGTACTTC. The chain recombines TRBV29-1 with TRBJ2-5; 7 bases align to TRBD1. The CDR3 is made up of 14 amino acids. CDR1 and CDR2 from the germline V gene are SQVTM and ANQGSEA. Unmatched junction bases numbered 10, after V lost 7 bases and J lost 2 bases.

This clonotype was detected many times. This chain connects TRBV20-1 to TRBJ1-6; 7 bases match TRBD1. Germline trimming cut 3 bases from V and 6 bases from J; bases unmatched to any gene: 8. CDR3 length equals 15 residues. From germline, CDR1 is DFQATT and CDR2 SNEGSKA (reference sequence). CDR3 loop: CSARTPTGINSPLHF. As DNA, the CDR3 is TGCAGTGCTAGGACACCGACAGGGATTAATTCACCCCTCCACTTT.

In this sample, this clonotype turned up many times. The rearrangement links TRBV7-8 to TRBJ1-5; no clear D gene. Trimming stripped 4 bases from V and 5 bases from J, with 9 bases between. The CDR3 runs to 13 residues. Germline V gene lookup returns CDR1 SGHVS and CDR2 FQNEAQ. The CDR3 protein is CASSSNSDQPQHF. In DNA, the CDR3 is TGTGCCAGCAGCTCCAACAGTGATCAGCCCCAGCATTTT. Combining the CDR3 with reference TRBV7-8 and TRBJ1-5 gives the whole variable domain GAGVSQSPRYKVAKRGQDVALRCDPISGHVSLFWYQQALGQGPEFLTYFQNEAQLDKSGLPSDRFFAERPEGSVSTLKIQRTQQEDSAVYLCASSSNSDQPQHFGDGTRLSIL.

This clonotype has at least ten counts. The chain is built from TRBV12-3 or TRBV12-4 and TRBJ1-5; a weak D match, TRBD1 (5 bases). The CDR3 is 14 residues long. Deletions cut 2 bases from V and 5 bases from J, with 10 bases between. The CDR3 loop reads CASSLQGRDQPQHF. DNA for the CDR3: TGTGCCAGCAGTTTACAGGGAAGGGATCAGCCCCAGCATTTT.

Regarding this clonotype: This is likely a read error, given that the CDR3 carries no conserved phenylalanine or tryptophan at its end. CDR3 sequence (DNA): TGTGCCAGCAGCTTCCAGGGTTACGCCTACGAGCAGTACTGC. Translated: CASSFQGYAYEQYC. The chain has TRBV6-2 or TRBV6-3 and TRBJ2-7; D may be TRBD1 (5 bases). The V gene lost 6 bases and the J gene lost 2 bases, with 14 bases spanning the gap. The germline CDR1 and CDR2 sequences are MNHEY and SVGEGT. The CDR3 has 14 amino acids.

Note on this clonotype: Possible read error: a much larger clone is one base away. The chain recombines TRBV24-1 with TRBJ2-4; D is possibly TRBD1 (6 bases). The CDR3 has 16 residues. V was clipped by 0 bases and J by 10 bases, with 18 bases between them. Germline-derived CDR1 and CDR2 are KGHDR and SFDVKD. CDR3 region: CATSDLMAGVWKIQYF. CDR3 in DNA: TGTGCCACCAGTGATTTGATGGCAGGGGTATGGAAAATTCAGTACTTC.

CDR3 residues: CASSVNRENGQYF. Written as DNA, the CDR3 is TGTGCCAGCAGTGTTAACAGGGAAAACGGGCAGTATTTT. V is TRBV2 and J is TRBJ2-3, with D perhaps TRBD1 (6 bases). The CDR3 is made up of 13 amino acids. Germline V gene data show CDR1 as SNHLY and CDR2 as FYNNEI. The V and J ends lost 4 bases and 11 bases respectively, with 16 bases between them. The variable domain in full, with the rest retrieved from reference TRBV2 and TRBJ2-3, is EPEVTQTPSHQVTQMGQEVILRCVPISNHLYFYWYRQILGQKVEFLVSFYNNEISEKSEIFDDQFSVERPDGSNFTLKIRSTKLEDSAMYFCASSVNRENGQYFGPGTRLTVL.

In its sample, this clonotype was seen a few times. The chain joins TRBV6-5 to TRBJ1-5; TRBD1 might be the D (6 bases). The germline V gene has CDR1 MNHEY and CDR2 SVGAGI. Trimming took off 8 bases at V and 4 bases at J, with 12 bases between the two ends. CDR3 length: 13 amino acids. The CDR3 DNA sequence: TGTGCCAGCGGCGGACAGAAAAATCAGCCCCAGCATTTT. Its protein is CASGGQKNQPQHF.

This clonotype was counted ten times or more. The CDR3 DNA is TGCGCCAGCAGCAAAGGGGGTGTTCAAGAGACCCAGTACTTC. It translates to CASSKGGVQETQYF. V is TRBV5-1 and J is TRBJ2-5; D perhaps matches TRBD1 (6 bases). V gave up 4 bases and J gave up 2 bases, with 12 bases separating them. This CDR3 region has 14 residues. Looked up from germline, CDR1 is SGHRS and CDR2 is YFSETQ.

The sample holds many counts of this clonotype. The J gene is TRBJ1-6, the V gene TRBV5-1, with 8 nucleotides matching TRBD1. Germline CDR1 SGHRS, CDR2 YFSETQ. This CDR3 is 15 amino acids long. Trimming at V came to 0 bases and at J to 14 bases, leaving 10 bases not matched to a gene. The CDR3 DNA reads as TGCGCCAGCAGCTTGGGACAGGGGATGGGTGAGACCCTCCACTTT. This gives the protein CASSLGQGMGETLHF.